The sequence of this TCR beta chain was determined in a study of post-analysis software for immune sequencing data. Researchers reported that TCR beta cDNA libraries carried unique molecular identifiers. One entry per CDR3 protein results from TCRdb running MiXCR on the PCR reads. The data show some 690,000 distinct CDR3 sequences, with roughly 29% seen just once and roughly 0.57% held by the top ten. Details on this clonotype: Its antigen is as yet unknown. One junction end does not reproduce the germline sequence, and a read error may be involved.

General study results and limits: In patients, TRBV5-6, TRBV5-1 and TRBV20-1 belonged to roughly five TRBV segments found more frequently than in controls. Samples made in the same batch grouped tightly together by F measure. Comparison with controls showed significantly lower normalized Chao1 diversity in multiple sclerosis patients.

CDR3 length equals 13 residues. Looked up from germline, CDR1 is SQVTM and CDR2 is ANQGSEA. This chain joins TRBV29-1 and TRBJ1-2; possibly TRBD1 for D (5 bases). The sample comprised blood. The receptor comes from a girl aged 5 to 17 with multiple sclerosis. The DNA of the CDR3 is TGTAGCGTCCTTGGGGGAATAAACTATGGCTACACCTTC. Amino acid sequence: CSVLGGINYGYTF.